This T cell receptor (beta chain) comes out of a study of Ad26.COV2.S vaccination and SARS-CoV-2 variants (dated by TCRdb to the early 2020s). The study in broad terms: Vaccine-arm donors were drawn from COV1001, a multicentre, randomized, double-blind, placebo-controlled phase I-IIa trial of Ad26.COV2.S in healthy adults. Ad26.COV2.S was administered intramuscularly at 5 x 10^10 or 1 x 10^11 viral particles, either as a single shot or as two shots given 56 days apart. TCRbeta repertoire sequencing served as the tool for gauging how specific and how broad the SARS-CoV-2-reactive T cell receptors were following Ad26.COV2.S vaccination. The TCR-sequenced set comprised about 32 samples: about 19 Ad26.COV2.S vaccine recipients, 5 placebo recipients and 8 SARS-CoV-2 convalescent individuals. Trial participants were randomized into five groups of five: low-dose or high-dose Ad26.COV2.S given once or twice, or placebo on both occasions. Blinding of investigators to trial group allocation was maintained during experiments and outcome assessment.

The CDR3 has 18 amino acids, counting the end cysteine and phenylalanine. The DNA shown is the 54-base CDR3, in frame from base 1. Trimming leaves V shorter by 2 bases and J shorter by 5 bases, with the junction holding 15 bases beyond the gene matches. Reading the germline V gene gives CDR1 SGHRS and CDR2 YFSETQ. Study-level results and caveats: After vaccination, spike-specific CD8+ and CD4+ T cell responses were reported to show substantial breadth. The study was not powered for comparison of responses between vaccine doses or regimens. The authors noted that total T cell responses may have been underestimated by the TCR breadth and depth analyses. Vaccine and placebo recipients had similar non-spike TCR breadth, a finding consistent with the vaccine containing only spike. Ad26.COV2.S recipients had higher spike-specific TCR breadth than placebo recipients (P = 0.0014).

TCRbeta CDR3 regions were sequenced with the immunoSEQ Assay. After extraction, genomic DNA underwent amplification by bias-controlled multiplex PCR, followed by high-throughput sequencing. The original pipeline was this. To quantify the absolute abundance of each unique TCRbeta CDR3 region, sequences were collapsed and filtered. T cell fraction was estimated by normalization of TCRbeta template counts to usable DNA, with usable DNA being measured through amplification of reference genes present in all nucleated cells. Repertoire TCRs were annotated as SARS-CoV-2-specific by exact matching of V gene, CDR3 amino acid sequence and J gene to a known reactive TCR set. The reference SARS-CoV-2 TCR set was obtained from MIRA and was filtered for enrichment in COVID-19-positive ImmuneCODE repertoires, whereby public or cross-reactive TCRs were removed. Based on the MIRA antigens, annotated TCRs were further analysed at the level of specific ORF or position within ORF. Depth was the summed frequency of annotated unique rearrangements, while breadth was defined as annotated unique rearrangements over total unique productive rearrangements. TCR breadth was compared between groups using two-sided Wilcoxon rank-sum tests. Here the immuneACCESS table is served through TCRdb, limited to in-frame sequences with V and J called. Missing clones are a known gap in these copies; in checked studies unresolved V genes cover under half, and the rest lacks a known reason. For V, J and clone size, that table is used; D and trimming come from the DNA. For this sample the table gives 430,000 or so clones, of which 89% were detected only once. The ten largest clonotypes hold 2% to 3% of the sample.

Regarding this clone: It has no known antigen specificity. No base quality information exists; no much larger clone differs at one position.

Interpreted using the paper, the treatment or condition label stands for: about 20 received Ad26.COV2.S at low or high dose, single or two shots; roughly five received placebo; per-sample allocation not given. For vaccine and placebo recipients, the sequenced repertoires came from samples collected on day 63 after the first injection. Cohort 1b enrolled 25 or so adults aged 18-55 years at a single site in Boston, USA, between 29 July and 7 August 2020. Ad26.COV2.S was a replication-incompetent adenovirus type 26 vector expressing a prefusion-stabilized SARS-CoV-2 spike protein from the original Wuhan strain.

The clonotype was recovered from a person aged 18 to 59 who received the Ad26.COV2.S COVID-19 vaccine or a placebo. Recombination connected TRBV5-1 to TRBJ2-2, and TRBD1 matches 7 of the central bases. Sample: peripheral blood, taken in a trial of Ad26.COV2.S vaccine versus placebo. Here is the DNA: TGCGCCAGCAGCTTCTATGCACCCGGGACAGCAGAGACCGGGGAGCTGTTTTTT. It translates as CASSFYAPGTAETGELFF.